These 9 T cell receptor beta chains came from one sample sequenced in a study of T cell responses to AZD1222 COVID-19 vaccine. Repertoires were generated with immunoSEQ multiplex PCR, while TCRdb's copy carries only in-frame clones and drops some. The table includes roughly 100,000 clones, 87% detected once. The input for sequencing was peripheral blood, taken on day 0 of AZD1222 vaccination. These receptors all stem from an adult in good health.

V gene TRBV5-1 combines with J gene TRBJ1-5; D might be TRBD1 (6 bases). Trimming removed 2 bases from V and 4 bases from J, with 10 bases in between. This CDR3 has 14 amino acids. Germline V lookup: CDR1 SGHRS, CDR2 YFSETQ. CDR3 nucleotides: TGCGCCAGCAGCTTTGAAGGGGGGAATCAGCCCCAGCATTTT. Its translation is CASSFEGGNQPQHF.

This clone was observed a single time. V gene TRBV5-1 combines with J gene TRBJ1-3; D perhaps matches TRBD1 (5 bases). The CDR3 has 15 amino acids. From germline, CDR1 is SGHRS and CDR2 YFSETQ. The V gene lost 4 bases and the J gene lost 4 bases, with 15 bases spanning the gap. The CDR3 DNA reads as TGCGCCAGCAGCCCGGGACCTTCAGAGGGAAACACCATATATTTT. Its protein product is CASSPGPSEGNTIYF. The full variable domain, with the rest looked up from reference TRBV5-1 and TRBJ1-3, is KAGVTQTPRYLIKTRGQQVTLSCSPISGHRSVSWYQQTPGQGLQFLFEYFSETQRNKGNFPGRFSGRQFSNSRSEMNVSTLELGDSALYLCASSPGPSEGNTIYFGEGSWLTVV.

The chain has TRBV20-1 and TRBJ2-7; the D gene is possibly TRBD1 (6 bases). V was cut by 3 bases and J by 5 bases, with 14 bases left in between. The CDR3 runs 13 residues. Per germline, CDR1 DFQATT and CDR2 SNEGSKA (reference sequence). DNA for the CDR3: TGCAGTGCTAGTACAGGGCCCCTGAACGAGCAGTACTTC. Protein product: CSASTGPLNEQYF.

The gene calls are TRBV12-3 or TRBV12-4 and TRBJ1-1; tentatively, D is TRBD1 (5 bases). Trimming removed 3 bases at V and 6 bases at J, with 5 bases between. The CDR3 has 11 residues. The DNA for the CDR3 is TGTGCCAGCAGTTTGGGGGCTGAAGCTTTCTTT. Translation gives CASSLGAEAFF.

The rearrangement links TRBV18 to TRBJ2-1; the D is unclear. Trimming stripped 0 bases from V and 8 bases from J, with 5 bases between. The CDR3 covers 12 residues. CDR1 and CDR2 (germline): KGHSH, LQKENI. CDR3 residues: CASSPPADEQFF. As DNA, the CDR3 is TGTGCCAGCTCACCACCGGCCGATGAGCAGTTCTTC.

The J gene is TRBJ2-5, the V gene TRBV6-5; 8 nucleotides agree with TRBD1. Germline values: CDR1 MNHEY, CDR2 SVGAGI. V trimming: 5 bases; J trimming: 5 bases; junction bases outside the gene matches: 7. This CDR3 spans 14 amino acids. The CDR3 DNA follows: TGTGCCAGCAGTCACCAGGGGGCCTGGGAGACCCAGTACTTC. This encodes CASSHQGAWETQYF.

The chain employs TRBV11-2 and TRBJ2-5; D not certain. The germline V gene has CDR1 SGHAT and CDR2 FQNNGV. Trimming left V 5 bases short and J 4 bases short, with 17 bases between. The CDR3 sequence is 15 residues long. CDR3 sequence reads: CASSAQLTWGETQYF. The CDR3 DNA sequence: TGTGCCAGCAGCGCCCAACTAACGTGGGGAGAGACCCAGTACTTC.

The gene calls are TRBV15 and TRBJ1-5; 10 nucleotides line up with TRBD1. Per the germline V gene, CDR1 is LNHNV and CDR2 is YYDKDF (reference sequence). The J segment lost 5 bases and the V segment lost 4 bases, leaving 5 bases of the junction unmatched. The CDR3 is 15 amino acids. DNA for the CDR3: TGTGCCACCAGCACCGGGGACAGGGGTGATCAGCCCCAGCATTTT. It translates to CATSTGDRGDQPQHF.

The genes are TRBV9 and TRBJ2-3; maybe TRBD1 (5 bases). V was trimmed by 4 bases and J by 4 bases, leaving 19 bases between them. Germline CDR1 is SGDLS and CDR2 is YYNGEE. The length of the CDR3 is 16 residues. CDR3: CASSYRGSSISDTQYF. CDR3 DNA sequence: TGTGCCAGCAGCTATAGGGGTAGCTCTATCTCAGATACGCAGTATTTT.